This TCR beta chain was sequenced in a study of regulatory T cells in long-lasting Graves disease. About the study: Graves' patients who were just diagnosed had used antithyroid drugs for under 3 months.

The germline CDR1 and CDR2 sequences are KGHSH and LQKENI. The ends lost 6 bases at V and 6 bases at J; junction bases unmatched: 4. This CDR3 has 14 residues. The TCR beta library used iRepertoire HTBI primers with Arm-PCR amplification of CDR3. TCRdb re-analysed the multiplex PCR reads in MiXCR, keeping a single row per CDR3 protein. The sample lists approximately 400,000 distinct CDR3 sequences; about 15% were seen once. Time point noted: newly diagnosed GD, antithyroid drugs for less than 3 months. Researchers made the TCR library from RNA that was extracted from PBMCs. The sample was also linked to a second study, of T cells in Graves' hyperthyroidism and ophthalmopathy.

This sample comprised peripheral blood mononuclear cells (PBMCs), obtained at new diagnosis, from a patient treated with antithyroid drugs. The sequence was obtained from a woman aged 25 to 45 with Graves disease. The V and J genes are TRBV18 and TRBJ1-6, with 8 bases identical to TRBD1. The CDR3 sequence: CASSLGQVNSPLHF. The CDR3 region has the DNA TGTGCCAGCTCCCTGGGACAGGTTAATTCACCCCTCCACTTT. Full variable domain (outside the CDR3, taken from reference TRBV18 and TRBJ1-6): NAGVMQNPRHLVRRRGQEARLRCSPMKGHSHVYWYRQLPEEGLKFMVYLQKENIIDESGMPKERFSAEFPKEGPSILRIQQVVRGDSAAYFCASSLGQVNSPLHFGNGTRLTVT.